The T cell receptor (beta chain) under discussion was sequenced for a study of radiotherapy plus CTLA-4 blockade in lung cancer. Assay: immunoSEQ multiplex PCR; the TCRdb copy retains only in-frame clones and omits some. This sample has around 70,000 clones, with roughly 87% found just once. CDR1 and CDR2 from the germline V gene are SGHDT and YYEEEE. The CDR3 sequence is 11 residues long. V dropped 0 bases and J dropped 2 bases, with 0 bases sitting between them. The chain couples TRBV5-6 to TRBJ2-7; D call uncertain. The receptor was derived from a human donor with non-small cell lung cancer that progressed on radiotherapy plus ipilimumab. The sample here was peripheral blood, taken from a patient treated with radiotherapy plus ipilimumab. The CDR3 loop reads CASSLAYEQYV. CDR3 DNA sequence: TGTGCCAGCAGCTTGGCCTACGAGCAGTACGTC.